The 15 T cell receptor beta chains presented below share a single source sample, sequenced in a study of CD8+ T cells in alopecia areata. cDNA reverse transcribed from extracted RNA served as the sequencing template. Repertoires were generated with immunoSEQ multiplex PCR, while TCRdb's copy carries only in-frame clones and drops some. The data show 110,000 to 150,000 clones, about half seen once. Source: CD4+ T cells sorted from blood, taken at week 0. The receptors come from a human donor with alopecia areata.

The chain combines TRBV7-8 with TRBJ1-2; 7 bases fit TRBD1. V dropped 5 bases and J dropped 5; count of bases not matched to a gene: 17. This CDR3 has 17 amino acids. In germline, CDR1 is SGHVS, CDR2 FQNEAQ. CDR3: CASSPERQGPLDYGYTF. CDR3 sequence (DNA): TGTGCCAGCAGCCCCGAAAGACAGGGACCCCTTGATTATGGCTACACCTTC.

V and J are TRBV7-2 and TRBJ1-2; 10 bases line up with TRBD1. With 6 bases clipped from V and 6 bases from J, the junction kept 7 bases outside the gene matches. Germline assignment: CDR1 SGHTA and CDR2 FQGNSA. The CDR3 is made up of 14 amino acids. The CDR3 DNA reads TGTGCCAGCAGAGTACGGGACAGGGGTGATGGCTACACCTTC. Residues: CASRVRDRGDGYTF. Full variable domain (rest looked up from reference TRBV7-2 and TRBJ1-2): GAGVSQSPSNKVTEKGKDVELRCDPISGHTALYWYRQSLGQGLEFLIYFQGNSAPDKSGLPSDRFSAERTGGSVSTLTIQRTQQEDSAVYLCASRVRDRGDGYTFGSGTRLTVV.

This chain links TRBV7-2 with TRBJ1-2, with no clear D. This CDR3 region has 15 residues. CDR1 and CDR2 from the germline V gene are SGHTA and FQGNSA. The V end was cut by 1 base, the J end by 8 bases, with 17 bases between. The CDR3 DNA reads as TGTGCCAGCAGCTTAGGCCCAGGCGGGAATGTCGGCTACACCTTC. This gives the protein CASSLGPGGNVGYTF.

In nucleotides, the CDR3 is TGTGCCTGGAGTGGCTACGAGCAGTACTTC. It translates to CAWSGYEQYF. The V gene is TRBV30, the J gene TRBJ2-7; D ambiguous. V was clipped by 1 base and J by 3 bases, with 1 base between them. There are 10 residues in the CDR3. Germline V gives CDR1 GTSNPN, CDR2 SVGIG (reference sequence).

This clone was found a few times. The gene calls are TRBV28 and TRBJ2-1, with 7 bases that match TRBD2. The germline CDR1 and CDR2 sequences are MDHEN and SYDVKM. The ends lost 5 bases at V and 3 bases at J; junction bases unmatched: 4. CDR3 size: 14 residues. The CDR3 DNA is TGTGCCAGCAGTCGTTCTAGCGGCTACAATGAGCAGTTCTTC. Amino acids: CASSRSSGYNEQFF. The full variable domain, completed using reference TRBV28 and TRBJ2-1, is DVKVTQSSRYLVKRTGEKVFLECVQDMDHENMFWYRQDPGLGLRLIYFSYDVKMKEKGDIPEGYSVSREKKERFSLILESASTNQTSMYLCASSRSSGYNEQFFGPGTRLTVL.

This clone rates as medium-sized (0.01 to 0.1%). This chain connects TRBV18 to TRBJ1-4; D gene unclear. CDR1 and CDR2 from the germline V gene are KGHSH and LQKENI. The V and J ends lost 3 bases and 5 bases respectively, with 7 bases between them. This CDR3 has 13 amino acids. The CDR3 region is CASSPAENEKLFF. CDR3 nucleotides: TGTGCCAGCTCACCGGCAGAGAATGAAAAACTGTTTTTT.

The genes are TRBV5-1 and TRBJ2-3; 13 nucleotides match TRBD2. With 4 bases clipped from V and 1 base from J, the junction kept 3 bases outside the gene matches. The CDR3 is 16 residues long. Germline V gene lookup returns CDR1 SGHRS and CDR2 YFSETQ. The chain's CDR3 is CASSEGLAGGTDTQYF. CDR3 DNA: TGCGCCAGCAGCGAAGGACTAGCGGGAGGCACAGATACGCAGTATTTT.

This clone was observed a handful of times. This sequence joins TRBV5-4 and TRBJ2-1; tentative D call: TRBD2 (5 bases). Germline V gives CDR1 SGHNT, CDR2 YYREEE (reference sequence). The CDR3 is 13 amino acids. Between the trimmed V and J ends, which lost 0 bases and 11 bases, there was a span of 12 bases. CDR3 nucleotide sequence: TGTGCCAGCAGCTTGGTAGTAGCGTCCCAGCAGTTCTTC. Protein: CASSLVVASQQFF.

V and J are TRBV28 and TRBJ2-5; tentative D call: TRBD2 (5 bases). V was trimmed by 8 bases and J by 4 bases, leaving 23 bases between them. The CDR3 loop spans 16 amino acids. CDR1 and CDR2 (germline): MDHEN, SYDVKM. CDR3 residues: CASLSRSWGAGETQYF. The CDR3 bases are TGTGCCAGCCTAAGTCGGTCTTGGGGTGCGGGAGAGACCCAGTACTTC.

The chain joins TRBV5-1 to TRBJ2-1; 8 nucleotides match TRBD2. With V trimmed by 7 bases and J by 6 bases, 6 bases remained unmatched. The length of the CDR3 is 13 residues. The germline gives CDR1 SGHRS, CDR2 YFSETQ. The DNA of the CDR3 is TGCGCCAGCCAACTAGCGGACGGCAATGAGCAGTTCTTC. This gives the protein CASQLADGNEQFF.

The CDR3, as DNA: TGTGCCAGTTCGCAAGATGGAGGTCAGCCCCAGCATTTT. Amino acid sequence: CASSQDGGQPQHF. The rearrangement joins TRBV19 to TRBJ1-5; D gene unclear. V lost 8 bases and J lost 6, with 14 bases in between. CDR3 length: 13 residues. Germline CDR1 reads LNHDA; CDR2 reads SQIVND (reference sequence). The full variable domain, completed using reference TRBV19 and TRBJ1-5, is DGGITQSPKYLFRKEGQNVTLSCEQNLNHDAMYWYRQDPGQGLRLIYYSQIVNDFQKGDIAEGYSVSREKKESFPLTVTSAQKNPTAFYLCASSQDGGQPQHFGDGTRLSIL.

This clone has a handful of counts. V is TRBV29-1 and J is TRBJ1-5; D uncertain. Germline CDR1 and CDR2: SQVTM and ANQGSEA. The CDR3 length is 10 residues. CDR3 sequence (DNA): TGCAACCTCAACAATCAGCCCCAGCATTTT. Its translation: CNLNNQPQHF.

A remark on this clone: This sample also contains other DNA sequences that code for the same CDR3. V is TRBV11-2 and J is TRBJ2-5; D ambiguous. Trimming shortened V by 5 bases and J by 2 bases, and 12 bases separated the two germline ends. Germline V gives CDR1 SGHAT, CDR2 FQNNGV. This CDR3 comprises 14 residues. CDR3 nucleotides: TGTGCCAGCAGCCCCACCGGCAGGCAAGAGACCCAGTACTTC. It yields the protein CASSPTGRQETQYF. Variable domain in full (rest from reference TRBV11-2 and TRBJ2-5): EAGVAQSPRYKIIEKRQSVAFWCNPISGHATLYWYQQILGQGPKLLIQFQNNGVVDDSQLPKDRFSAERLKGVDSTLKIQPAKLEDSAVYLCASSPTGRQETQYFGPGTRLLVL.

The chain joins TRBV29-1 to TRBJ2-3; 8 bases agree with TRBD2. After removal of 0 bases from V and 0 bases from J, the junction contained 8 bases not matched to a gene. The CDR3 contains 17 residues. The V gene's germline CDR1 is SQVTM and CDR2 ANQGSEA. CDR3 residues: CSVEDLPGRGSTDTQYF. DNA for the CDR3: TGCAGCGTTGAAGACTTACCCGGGAGGGGTAGCACAGATACGCAGTATTTT.

V is TRBV10-3 and J is TRBJ2-6; D call uncertain. V lost 9 bases and J lost 2, with 5 bases in between. The CDR3 is 12 residues long. CDR1 is ENHRY, CDR2 SYGVKD, per germline. DNA of the CDR3: TGTGCCATTTCAGCTGGGGCCAACGTCCTGACTTTC. This gives the protein CAISAGANVLTF.